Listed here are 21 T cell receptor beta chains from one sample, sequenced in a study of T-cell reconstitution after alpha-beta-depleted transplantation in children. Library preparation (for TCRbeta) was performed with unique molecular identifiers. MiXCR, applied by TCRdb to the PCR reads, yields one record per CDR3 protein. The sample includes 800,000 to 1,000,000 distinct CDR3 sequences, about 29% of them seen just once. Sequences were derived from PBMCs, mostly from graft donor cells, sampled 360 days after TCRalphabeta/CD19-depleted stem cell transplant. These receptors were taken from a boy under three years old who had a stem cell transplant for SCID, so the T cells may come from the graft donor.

The CDR3 region is CASSLSFVDTNTGELFF. The CDR3 DNA sequence: TGTGCCAGCAGTCTCAGTTTTGTGGACACGAACACCGGGGAGCTGTTTTTT. The gene calls are TRBV27 and TRBJ2-2, with D perhaps TRBD1 (5 bases). The CDR3 loop spans 17 amino acids. Germline V gives CDR1 MNHEY, CDR2 SMNVEV (reference sequence). The V and J ends lost 5 bases and 0 bases respectively, with 16 bases between them.

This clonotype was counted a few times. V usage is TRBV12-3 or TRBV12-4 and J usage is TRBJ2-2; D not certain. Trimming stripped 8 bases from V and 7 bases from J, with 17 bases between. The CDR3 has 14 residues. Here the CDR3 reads CASALNRRVGELFF. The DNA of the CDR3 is TGTGCCAGCGCCCTTAATCGTAGGGTCGGGGAGCTGTTTTTT.

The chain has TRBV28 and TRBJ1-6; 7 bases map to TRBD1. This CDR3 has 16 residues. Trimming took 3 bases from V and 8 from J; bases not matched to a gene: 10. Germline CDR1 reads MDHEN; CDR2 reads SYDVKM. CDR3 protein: CASSFRQGIRHSPLHF. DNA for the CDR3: TGTGCCAGCAGTTTCAGACAGGGAATCCGGCATTCACCCCTCCACTTT.

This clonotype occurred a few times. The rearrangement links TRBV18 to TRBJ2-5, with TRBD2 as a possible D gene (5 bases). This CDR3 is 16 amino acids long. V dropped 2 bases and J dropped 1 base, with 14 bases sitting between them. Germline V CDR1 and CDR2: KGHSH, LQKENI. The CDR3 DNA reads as TGTGCCAGCTCACCAAAGTCGGCGGACTCCCAAGAGACCCAGTACTTC. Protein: CASSPKSADSQETQYF. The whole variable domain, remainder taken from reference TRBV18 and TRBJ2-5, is NAGVMQNPRHLVRRRGQEARLRCSPMKGHSHVYWYRQLPEEGLKFMVYLQKENIIDESGMPKERFSAEFPKEGPSILRIQQVVRGDSAAYFCASSPKSADSQETQYFGPGTRLLVL.

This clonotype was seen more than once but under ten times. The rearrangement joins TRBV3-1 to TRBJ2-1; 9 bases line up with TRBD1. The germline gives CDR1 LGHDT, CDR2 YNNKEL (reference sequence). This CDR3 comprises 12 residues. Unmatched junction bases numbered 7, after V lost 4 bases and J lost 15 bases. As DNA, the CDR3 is TGTGCCAGCAGCCCCGGACAGGGGTCCCCGTTCTTC. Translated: CASSPGQGSPFF.

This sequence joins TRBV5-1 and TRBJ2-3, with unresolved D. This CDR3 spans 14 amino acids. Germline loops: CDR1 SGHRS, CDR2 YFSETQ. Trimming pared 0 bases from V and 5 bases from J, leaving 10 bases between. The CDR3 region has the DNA TGCGCCAGCAGCTTGGTGGTCGACCGAGATACGCAGTATTTT. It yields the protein CASSLVVDRDTQYF.

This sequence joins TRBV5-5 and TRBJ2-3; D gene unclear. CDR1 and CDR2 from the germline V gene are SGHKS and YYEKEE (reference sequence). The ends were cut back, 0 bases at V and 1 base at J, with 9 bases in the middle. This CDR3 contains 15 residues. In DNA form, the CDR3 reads TGTGCCAGCAGCTTGGGATGGACCGGCACAGATACGCAGTATTTT. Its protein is CASSLGWTGTDTQYF. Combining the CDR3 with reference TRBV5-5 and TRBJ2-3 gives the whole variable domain DAGVTQSPTHLIKTRGQQVTLRCSPISGHKSVSWYQQVLGQGPQFIFQYYEKEERGRGNFPDRFSARQFPNYSSELNVNALLLGDSALYLCASSLGWTGTDTQYFGPGTRLTVL.

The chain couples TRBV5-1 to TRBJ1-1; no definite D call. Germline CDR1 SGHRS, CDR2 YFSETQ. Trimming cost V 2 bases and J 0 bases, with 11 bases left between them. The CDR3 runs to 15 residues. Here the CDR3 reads CASSFAPIMNTEAFF. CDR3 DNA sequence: TGCGCCAGCAGCTTCGCCCCTATAATGAACACTGAAGCTTTCTTT.

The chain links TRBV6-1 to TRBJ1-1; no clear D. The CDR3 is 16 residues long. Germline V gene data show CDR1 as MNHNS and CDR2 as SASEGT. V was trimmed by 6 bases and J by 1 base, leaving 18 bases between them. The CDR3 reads CASRRYTDPWNTEAFF. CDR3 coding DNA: TGTGCCAGCAGAAGATATACCGACCCCTGGAACACTGAAGCTTTCTTT.

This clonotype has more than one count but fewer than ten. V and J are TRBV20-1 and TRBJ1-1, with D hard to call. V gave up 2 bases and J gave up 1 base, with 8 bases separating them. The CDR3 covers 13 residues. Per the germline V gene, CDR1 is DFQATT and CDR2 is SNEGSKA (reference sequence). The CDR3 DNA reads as TGCAGTGCTAGAACCGAGTCGAACACTGAAGCTTTCTTT. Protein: CSARTESNTEAFF.

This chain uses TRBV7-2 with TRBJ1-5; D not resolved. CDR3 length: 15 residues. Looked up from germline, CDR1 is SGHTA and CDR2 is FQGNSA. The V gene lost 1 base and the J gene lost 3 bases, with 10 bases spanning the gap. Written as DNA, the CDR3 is TGTGCCAGCAGCTTAGGTCAGGTGTTCAATCAGCCCCAGCATTTT. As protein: CASSLGQVFNQPQHF.

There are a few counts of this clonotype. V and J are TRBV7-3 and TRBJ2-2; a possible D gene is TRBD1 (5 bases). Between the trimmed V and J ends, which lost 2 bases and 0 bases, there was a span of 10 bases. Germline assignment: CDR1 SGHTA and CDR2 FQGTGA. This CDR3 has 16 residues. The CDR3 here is CASSLQARANTGELFF. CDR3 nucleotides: TGTGCCAGCAGCTTACAGGCCAGGGCGAACACCGGGGAGCTGTTTTTT.

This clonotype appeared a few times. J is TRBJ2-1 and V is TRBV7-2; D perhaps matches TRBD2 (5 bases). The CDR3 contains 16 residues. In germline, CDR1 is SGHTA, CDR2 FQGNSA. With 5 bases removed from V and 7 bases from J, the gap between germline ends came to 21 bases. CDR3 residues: CASSSQRTSRRNEQFF. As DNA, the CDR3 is TGTGCCAGCAGCAGCCAGCGAACCAGCAGGAGGAATGAGCAGTTCTTC.

The CDR3 spells CASRGSGWEKLFF. The CDR3 nucleotides are TGTGCCAGCAGGGGTTCAGGGTGGGAAAAACTGTTTTTT. This chain uses TRBV6-1 with TRBJ1-4; perhaps TRBD1 as D (5 bases). With 6 bases removed from V and 8 bases from J, the gap between germline ends came to 13 bases. The germline V gene encodes CDR1 MNHNS and CDR2 SASEGT. CDR3 size: 13 residues.

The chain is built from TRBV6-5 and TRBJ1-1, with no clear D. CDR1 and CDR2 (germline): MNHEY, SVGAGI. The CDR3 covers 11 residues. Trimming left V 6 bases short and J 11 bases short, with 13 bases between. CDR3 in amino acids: CASSHKGWAFF. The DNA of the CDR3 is TGTGCCAGCAGCCACAAGGGCTGGGCTTTCTTT.

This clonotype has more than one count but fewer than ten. The CDR3 is CASSLGPLLAGDSYEQYF. CDR3 in DNA: TGTGCCAGCAGCTTAGGACCGCTACTAGCGGGGGACTCCTACGAGCAGTACTTC. The rearrangement joins TRBV11-2 to TRBJ2-7, with TRBD2 matching over 11 bases. With V trimmed by 1 base and J by 0 bases, 8 bases remained unmatched. The V gene's germline CDR1 is SGHAT and CDR2 FQNNGV. The CDR3 spans 18 residues. Drawing the rest from reference TRBV11-2 and TRBJ2-7, the complete variable domain is EAGVAQSPRYKIIEKRQSVAFWCNPISGHATLYWYQQILGQGPKLLIQFQNNGVVDDSQLPKDRFSAERLKGVDSTLKIQPAKLEDSAVYLCASSLGPLLAGDSYEQYFGPGTRLTVT.

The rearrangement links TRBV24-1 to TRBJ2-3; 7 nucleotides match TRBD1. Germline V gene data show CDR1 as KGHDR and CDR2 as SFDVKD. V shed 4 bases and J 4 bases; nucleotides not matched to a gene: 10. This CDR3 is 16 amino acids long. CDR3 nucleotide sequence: TGTGCCACCAGTGACCGCCGGGACAGCGACCCAGATACGCAGTATTTT. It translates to CATSDRRDSDPDTQYF.

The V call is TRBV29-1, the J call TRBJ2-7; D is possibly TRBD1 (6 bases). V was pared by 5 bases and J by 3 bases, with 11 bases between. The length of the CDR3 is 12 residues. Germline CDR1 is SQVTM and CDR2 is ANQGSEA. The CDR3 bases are TGCAGCGTTACAGGGAGCGACTACGAGCAGTACTTC. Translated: CSVTGSDYEQYF.

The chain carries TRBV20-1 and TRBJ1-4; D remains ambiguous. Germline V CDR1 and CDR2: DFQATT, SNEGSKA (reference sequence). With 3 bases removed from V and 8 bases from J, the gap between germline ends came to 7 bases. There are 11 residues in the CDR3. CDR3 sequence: CSARVTEKLFF. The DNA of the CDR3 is TGCAGTGCTAGGGTCACAGAAAAACTGTTTTTT.

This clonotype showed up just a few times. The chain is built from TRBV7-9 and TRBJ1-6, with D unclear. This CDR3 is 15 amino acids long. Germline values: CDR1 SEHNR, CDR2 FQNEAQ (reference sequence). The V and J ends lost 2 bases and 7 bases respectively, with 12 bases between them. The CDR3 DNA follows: TGTGCCAGCAGCTTAACCACTGGAGCCAATTCACCCCTCCACTTT. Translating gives CASSLTTGANSPLHF.

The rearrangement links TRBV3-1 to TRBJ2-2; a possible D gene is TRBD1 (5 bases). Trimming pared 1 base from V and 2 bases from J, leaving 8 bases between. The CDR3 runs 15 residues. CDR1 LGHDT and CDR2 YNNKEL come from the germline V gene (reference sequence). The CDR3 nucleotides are TGTGCCAGCAGCCAAGGATGGACAAACACCGGGGAGCTGTTTTTT. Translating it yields CASSQGWTNTGELFF. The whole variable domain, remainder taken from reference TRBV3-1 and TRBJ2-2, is DTAVSQTPKYLVTQMGNDKSIKCEQNLGHDTMYWYKQDSKKFLKIMFSYNNKELIINETVPNRFSPKSPDKAHLNLHINSLELGDSAVYFCASSQGWTNTGELFFGEGSRLTVL.